This T cell receptor (beta chain) was sequenced during a study of technical replicates of blood from several donors. TCRdb's copy holds only in-frame clones and misses some; the assay was immunoSEQ multiplex PCR. The data show tens of thousands of clones, with about 96% seen just once and approximately 0.2% held by the top ten. Germline V lookup: CDR1 ENHRY, CDR2 SYGVKD. The CDR3 is made up of 17 amino acids. Trimming stripped 8 bases from V and 0 bases from J, with 22 bases between. This TCR was recovered from a human donor in good health. The chain recombines TRBV10-3 with TRBJ1-2; maybe TRBD1 (6 bases). The source material was T cells isolated from PBMCs. The CDR3 DNA reads as TGTGCCATCGTGGGTGTAGTTTGGACAGAGGCTAACTATGGCTACACCTTC. This codes for CAIVGVVWTEANYGYTF.